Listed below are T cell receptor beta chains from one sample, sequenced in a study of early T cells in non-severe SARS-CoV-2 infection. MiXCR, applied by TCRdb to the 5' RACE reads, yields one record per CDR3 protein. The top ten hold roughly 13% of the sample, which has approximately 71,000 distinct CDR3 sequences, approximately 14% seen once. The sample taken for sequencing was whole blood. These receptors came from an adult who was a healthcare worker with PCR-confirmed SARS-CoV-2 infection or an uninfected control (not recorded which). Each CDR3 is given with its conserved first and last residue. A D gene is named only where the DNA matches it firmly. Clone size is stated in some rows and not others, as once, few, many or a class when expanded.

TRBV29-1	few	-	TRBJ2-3	CSASRGAYDTQYF	TGCAGCGCCAGTCGGGGGGCGTATGATACGCAGTATTTT
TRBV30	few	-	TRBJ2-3	CAWSVAGRGTSTDTQYF	TGTGCCTGGAGTGTAGCCGGCCGGGGGACTAGCACAGATACGCAGTATTTT
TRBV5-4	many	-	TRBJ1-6	CASSGGGRTHSPLHF	TGTGCCAGCAGCGGAGGCGGCAGGACACATTCACCCCTCCACTTT
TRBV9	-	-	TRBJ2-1	CASSGGRDTSNEQFF	TGTGCCAGCAGCGGAGGTCGGGACACGTCTAATGAGCAGTTCTTC
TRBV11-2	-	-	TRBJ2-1	CASSRLTGAYNEQFF	TGTGCCAGCAGCCGCCTCACGGGAGCCTACAATGAGCAGTTCTTC
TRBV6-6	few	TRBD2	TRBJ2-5	CASSYPSTAGAQYF	TGTGCCAGCAGTTACCCCTCCACCGCGGGAGCCCAGTACTTC
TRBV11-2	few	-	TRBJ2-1	CASSRVGSYNEQFF	TGTGCCAGCAGCCGCGTGGGCTCCTACAATGAGCAGTTCTTC
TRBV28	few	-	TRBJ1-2	CASSLLPTYGYTF	TGTGCCAGCAGTTTACTCCCTACCTATGGCTACACCTTC
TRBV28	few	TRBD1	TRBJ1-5	CASSMTGEYQPQHF	TGTGCCAGCAGTATGACAGGGGAGTATCAGCCCCAGCATTTT
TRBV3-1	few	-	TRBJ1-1	CASSQSGDGLNTEAFF	TGTGCCAGCAGCCAAAGCGGGGACGGTCTGAACACTGAAGCTTTCTTT
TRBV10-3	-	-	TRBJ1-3	CAISEVGGNTIYF	TGTGCCATCAGTGAAGTGGGTGGAAACACCATATATTTT
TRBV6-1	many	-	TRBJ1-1	CASLREYTEAFF	TGTGCCAGCTTAAGAGAATACACTGAAGCTTTCTTT
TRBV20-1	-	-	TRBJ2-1	CSATSPGLGKWEQFF	TGCAGTGCAACATCACCGGGACTTGGGAAGTGGGAGCAGTTCTTC
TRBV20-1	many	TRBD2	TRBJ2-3	CSARLAGGLVDTQYF	TGCAGTGCTAGACTAGCGGGGGGGCTTGTTGATACGCAGTATTTT
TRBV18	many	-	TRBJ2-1	CASSPRDNRSYNEQFF	TGTGCCAGCTCACCTCGGGACAACAGATCCTACAATGAGCAGTTCTTC
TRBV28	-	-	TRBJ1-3	CASSSRGAWADTIYF	TGTGCCAGCAGTTCCCGGGGTGCCTGGGCGGACACCATATATTTT
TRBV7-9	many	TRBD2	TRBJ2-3	CASSPWTSGGVRTDTQYF	TGTGCCAGCAGCCCCTGGACTAGCGGGGGGGTGAGAACAGATACGCAGTATTTT
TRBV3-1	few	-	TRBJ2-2	CASSQAQVNTGELFF	TGTGCCAGCAGCCAAGCTCAGGTTAACACCGGGGAGCTGTTTTTT
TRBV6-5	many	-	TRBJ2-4	CASSYAPGGRAKNIQYF	TGTGCCAGCAGTTACGCTCCAGGGGGGAGAGCCAAAAACATTCAGTACTTC
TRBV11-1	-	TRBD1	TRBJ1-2	CASSAATGINYGYTF	TGTGCCAGCAGCGCCGCGACAGGGATCAACTATGGCTACACCTTC
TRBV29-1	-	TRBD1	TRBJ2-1	CSVRKTGVDNEQFF	TGCAGCGTTCGGAAGACAGGGGTTGACAATGAGCAGTTCTTC
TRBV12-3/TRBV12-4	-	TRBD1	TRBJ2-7	CASSQGVHRYEQYF	TGTGCCAGCTCACAGGGGGTGCACCGCTACGAGCAGTACTTC
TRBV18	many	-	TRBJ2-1	CASSPLGGGSGPSSYNEQFF	TGTGCCAGCTCACCGCTGGGAGGGGGCTCGGGACCGAGCTCCTACAATGAGCAGTTCTTC
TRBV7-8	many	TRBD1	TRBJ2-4	CASSFRGISGTIQYF	TGTGCCAGCAGCTTCAGGGGGATCAGTGGCACCATTCAGTACTTC